A selection of T cell receptor beta chains follows, all from one sample in a study of blood T cell repertoires in COVID-19. Data came from immunoSEQ multiplex PCR; TCRdb stores just in-frame clones and leaves some out. This sample has about 310,000 clones, with 75% to 90% found just once. Sequenced input: PBMCs or T cells enriched from blood (not recorded which). These receptors were obtained from a woman aged 40 to 49 who had recovered from COVID-19. CDR3s include the opening cysteine and the closing phenylalanine or tryptophan. Each record gives: V gene, D gene, CDR3 protein. A D gene is named only where the DNA matches it firmly.

TRBV3-1/TRBV3-2 | TRBD1 | CASTPGTGGTDTQYF
TRBV7-8 | TRBD2 | CASSYREGRYEQYF
TRBV5-5 | - | CASSLASTTYNEQFF
TRBV4-3 | TRBD2 | CASSQDPLAGAGDTQYF
TRBV7-9 | - | CASSLAHSGNTIYF
TRBV28 | TRBD1 | CASSPTGYRATDTQYF
TRBV16 | - | CASSPGSNQPQHF
TRBV19 | - | CASSTGGRPGSNYGYTF
TRBV6-5 | TRBD2 | CASSLAGPNYNEQFF
TRBV2 | TRBD1 | CASSTGTGASGANVLTF
TRBV3-1/TRBV3-2 | TRBD1 | CASNPGQGDWYDSGNTIYF
TRBV29-1 | TRBD1 | CSVGGQDQPQHF
TRBV5-1 | TRBD1 | CASSTGQVGSDEQYF
TRBV6-5 | - | CASSSSPSQPQHF
TRBV10-3 | - | CAISELQGRGGNTIYF
TRBV28 | - | CASSRDRREVSNQPQHF
TRBV11-2 | TRBD2 | CASSQGLAGGGWQFF
TRBV6-2/TRBV6-3 | TRBD1 | CASSPRGRGLGNEQFF
TRBV28 | - | CASSPLQDQETQYF
TRBV28 | TRBD1 | CASSSWRDRVAYEQYF
TRBV5-1 | TRBD2 | CASSSGLAGLHTDTQYF
TRBV19 | TRBD1 | CASSLTGANEKLFF
TRBV9 | - | CASSETGNTGELFF
TRBV5-4 | TRBD1 | CASSLEGQDSPLHF
TRBV7-2 | TRBD2 | CASSSGLAGRAKQFF
TRBV5-1 | - | CASSLAGGVGRNTGELFF
TRBV6-2/TRBV6-3 | - | CASSRDIYGYTF
TRBV18 | - | CASSPLDSEAFF
TRBV19 | - | CASSIPAGANEKLFF
TRBV11-2 | TRBD2 | CASSLRIAGREKTQYF
TRBV5-1 | TRBD2 | CASSLSGGGAGDTQYF
TRBV27 | TRBD2 | CASSLGLAGGNEQFF
TRBV20-1 | - | CSAVDREAFF